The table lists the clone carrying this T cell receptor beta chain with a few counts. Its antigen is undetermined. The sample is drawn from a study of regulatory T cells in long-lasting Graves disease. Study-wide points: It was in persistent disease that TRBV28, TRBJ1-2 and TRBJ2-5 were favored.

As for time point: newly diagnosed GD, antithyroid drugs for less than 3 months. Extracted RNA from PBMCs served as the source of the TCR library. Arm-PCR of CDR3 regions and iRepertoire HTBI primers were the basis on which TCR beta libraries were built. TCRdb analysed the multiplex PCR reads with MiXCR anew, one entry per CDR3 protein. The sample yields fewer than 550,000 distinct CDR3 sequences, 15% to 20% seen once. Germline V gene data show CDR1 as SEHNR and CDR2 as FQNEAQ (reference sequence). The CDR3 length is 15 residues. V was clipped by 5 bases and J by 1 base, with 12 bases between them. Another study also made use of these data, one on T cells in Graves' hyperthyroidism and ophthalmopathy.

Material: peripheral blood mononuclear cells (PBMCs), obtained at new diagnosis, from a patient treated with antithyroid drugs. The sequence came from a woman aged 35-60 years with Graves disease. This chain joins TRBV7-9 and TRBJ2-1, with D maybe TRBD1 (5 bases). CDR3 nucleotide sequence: TGTGCCAGCAGCCGGCAGGGCGGATCCTACAATGAGCAGTTCTTC. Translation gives CASSRQGGSYNEQFF.